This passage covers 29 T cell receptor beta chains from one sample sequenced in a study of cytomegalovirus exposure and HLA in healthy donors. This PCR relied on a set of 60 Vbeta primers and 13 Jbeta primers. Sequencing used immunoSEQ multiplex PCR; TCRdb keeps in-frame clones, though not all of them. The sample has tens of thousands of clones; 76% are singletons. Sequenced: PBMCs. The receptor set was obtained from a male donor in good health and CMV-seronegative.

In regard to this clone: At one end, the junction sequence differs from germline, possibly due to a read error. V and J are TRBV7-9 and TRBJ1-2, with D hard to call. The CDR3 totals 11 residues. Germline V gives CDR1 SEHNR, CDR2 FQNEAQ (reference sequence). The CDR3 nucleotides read TGTTCCAGCAGCTTAGCTATTGGCTACACCTTC. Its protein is CSSSLAIGYTF.

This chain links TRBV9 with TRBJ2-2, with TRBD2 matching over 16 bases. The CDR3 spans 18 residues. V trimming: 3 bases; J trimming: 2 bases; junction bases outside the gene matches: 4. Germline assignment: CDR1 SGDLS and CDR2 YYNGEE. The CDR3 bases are TGTGCCAGCAGCGGGGGACTAGCGGGGGGGCTAAACACCGGGGAGCTGTTTTTT. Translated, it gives CASSGGLAGGLNTGELFF.

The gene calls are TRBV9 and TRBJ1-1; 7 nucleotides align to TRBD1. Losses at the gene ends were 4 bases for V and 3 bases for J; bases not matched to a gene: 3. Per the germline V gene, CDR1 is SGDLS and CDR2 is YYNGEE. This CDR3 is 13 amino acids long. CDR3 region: CASSTTGDTEAFF. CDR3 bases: TGTGCCAGCAGCACAACAGGGGACACTGAAGCTTTCTTT.

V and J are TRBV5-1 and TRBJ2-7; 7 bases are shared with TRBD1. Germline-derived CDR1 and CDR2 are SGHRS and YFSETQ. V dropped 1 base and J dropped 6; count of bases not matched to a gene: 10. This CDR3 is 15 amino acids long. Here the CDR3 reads CASSLTGTESAEQYF. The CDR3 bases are TGCGCCAGCAGCTTGACCGGGACAGAGTCCGCCGAGCAGTACTTC.

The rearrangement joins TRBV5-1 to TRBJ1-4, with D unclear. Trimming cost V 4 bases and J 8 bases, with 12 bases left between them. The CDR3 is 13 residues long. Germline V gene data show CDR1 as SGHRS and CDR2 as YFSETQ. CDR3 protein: CASSTEGWEKLFF. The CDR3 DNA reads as TGCGCCAGCAGCACAGAGGGATGGGAAAAACTGTTTTTT.

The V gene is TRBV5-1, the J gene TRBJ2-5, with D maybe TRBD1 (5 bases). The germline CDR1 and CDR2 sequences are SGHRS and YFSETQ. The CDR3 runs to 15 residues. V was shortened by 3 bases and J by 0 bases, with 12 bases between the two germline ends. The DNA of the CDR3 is TGCGCCAGCAGCTGGCGACCAGGGTACCAAGAGACCCAGTACTTC. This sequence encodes CASSWRPGYQETQYF.

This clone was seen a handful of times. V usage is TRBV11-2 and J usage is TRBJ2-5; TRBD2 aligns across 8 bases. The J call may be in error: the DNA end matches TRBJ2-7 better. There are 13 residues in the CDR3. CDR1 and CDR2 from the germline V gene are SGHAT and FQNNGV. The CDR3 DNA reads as TGTGCCAGCAGCTCGGGACTAGCCTACGAGCAGTACTTC. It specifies CASSSGLAYEQYF.

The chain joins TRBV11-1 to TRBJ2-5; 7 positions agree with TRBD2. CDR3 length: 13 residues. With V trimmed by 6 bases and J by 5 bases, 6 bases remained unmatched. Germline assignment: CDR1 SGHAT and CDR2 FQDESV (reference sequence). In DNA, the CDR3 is TGTGCCAGCAGTGGACTAGGGCCGGAGACCCAGTACTTC. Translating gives CASSGLGPETQYF.

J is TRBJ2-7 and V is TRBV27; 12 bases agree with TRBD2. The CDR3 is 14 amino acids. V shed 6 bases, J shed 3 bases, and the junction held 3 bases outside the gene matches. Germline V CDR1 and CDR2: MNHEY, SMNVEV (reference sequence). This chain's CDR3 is CASSRGLAGYEQYF. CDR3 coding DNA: TGTGCCAGCAGCCGGGGACTAGCGGGCTACGAGCAGTACTTC.

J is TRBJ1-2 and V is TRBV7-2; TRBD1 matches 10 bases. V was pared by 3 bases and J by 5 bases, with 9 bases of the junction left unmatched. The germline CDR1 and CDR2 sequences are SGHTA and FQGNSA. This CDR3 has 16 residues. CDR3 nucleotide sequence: TGTGCCAGCAGCTTGACAGGGGGCGACGGAAGTTATGGCTACACCTTC. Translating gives CASSLTGGDGSYGYTF.

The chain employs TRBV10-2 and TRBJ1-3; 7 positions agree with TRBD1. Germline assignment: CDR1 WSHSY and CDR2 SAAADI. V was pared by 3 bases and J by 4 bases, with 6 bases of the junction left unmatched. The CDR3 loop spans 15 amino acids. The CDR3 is CASSDPRGVGNTIYF. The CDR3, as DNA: TGCGCCAGCAGTGACCCCAGGGGGGTCGGAAACACCATATATTTT.

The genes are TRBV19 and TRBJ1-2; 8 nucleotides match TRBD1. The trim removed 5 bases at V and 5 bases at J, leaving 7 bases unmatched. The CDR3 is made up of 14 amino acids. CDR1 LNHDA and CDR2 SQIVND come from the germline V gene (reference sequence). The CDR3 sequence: CASSAEGTGYGYTF. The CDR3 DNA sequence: TGTGCCAGTAGTGCGGAAGGGACAGGTTATGGCTACACCTTC.

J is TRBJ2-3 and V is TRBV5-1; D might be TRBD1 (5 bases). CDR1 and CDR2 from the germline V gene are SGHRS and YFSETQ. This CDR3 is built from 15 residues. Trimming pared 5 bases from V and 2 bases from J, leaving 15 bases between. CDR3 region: CASRGQIITTDTQYF. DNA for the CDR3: TGCGCCAGCAGGGGGCAAATTATCACCACAGATACGCAGTATTTT.

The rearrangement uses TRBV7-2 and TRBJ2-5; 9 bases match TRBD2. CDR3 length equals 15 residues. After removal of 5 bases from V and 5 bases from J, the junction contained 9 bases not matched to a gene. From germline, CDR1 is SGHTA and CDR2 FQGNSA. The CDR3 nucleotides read TGTGCCAGCAGCACCTGGACTAGCGATCGGGAGACCCAGTACTTC. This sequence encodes CASSTWTSDRETQYF.

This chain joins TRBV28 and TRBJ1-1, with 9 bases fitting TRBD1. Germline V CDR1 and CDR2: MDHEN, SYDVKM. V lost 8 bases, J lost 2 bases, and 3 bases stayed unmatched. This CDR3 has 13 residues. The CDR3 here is CASRGQGNTEAFF. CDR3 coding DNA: TGTGCCAGCCGGGGACAGGGTAACACTGAAGCTTTCTTT. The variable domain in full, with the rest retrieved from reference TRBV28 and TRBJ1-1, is DVKVTQSSRYLVKRTGEKVFLECVQDMDHENMFWYRQDPGLGLRLIYFSYDVKMKEKGDIPEGYSVSREKKERFSLILESASTNQTSMYLCASRGQGNTEAFFGQGTRLTVV.

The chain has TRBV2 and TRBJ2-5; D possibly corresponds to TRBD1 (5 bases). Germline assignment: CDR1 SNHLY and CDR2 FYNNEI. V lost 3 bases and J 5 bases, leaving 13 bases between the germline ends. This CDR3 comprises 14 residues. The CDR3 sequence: CASSDRVVFETQYF. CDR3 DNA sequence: TGTGCCAGCAGTGACAGGGTAGTGTTCGAGACCCAGTACTTC.

The CDR3 bases are TGTGCCAGCAGTGGCAGGGTGTACGAGCAGTACTTC. Translation gives CASSGRVYEQYF. The J gene is TRBJ2-7, the V gene TRBV28, with a weak D call TRBD1 (5 bases). Trimming shortened V by 5 bases and J by 4 bases, and 9 bases separated the two germline ends. The CDR3 extends over 12 amino acids. Germline CDR1 MDHEN, CDR2 SYDVKM.

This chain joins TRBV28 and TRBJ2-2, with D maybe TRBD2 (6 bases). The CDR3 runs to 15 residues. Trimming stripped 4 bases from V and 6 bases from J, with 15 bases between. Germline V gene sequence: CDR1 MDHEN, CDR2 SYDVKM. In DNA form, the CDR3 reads TGTGCCAGCAGTTACTTTTCCGGGGGTGCCGGGGAGCTGTTTTTT. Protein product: CASSYFSGGAGELFF.

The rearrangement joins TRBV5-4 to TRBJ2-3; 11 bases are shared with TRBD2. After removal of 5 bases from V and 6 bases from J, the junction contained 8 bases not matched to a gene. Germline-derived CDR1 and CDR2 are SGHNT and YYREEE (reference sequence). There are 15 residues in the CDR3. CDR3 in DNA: TGTGCCAGCAGGCCAAATAGCGGGAGGGCCGATACGCAGTATTTT. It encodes CASRPNSGRADTQYF.

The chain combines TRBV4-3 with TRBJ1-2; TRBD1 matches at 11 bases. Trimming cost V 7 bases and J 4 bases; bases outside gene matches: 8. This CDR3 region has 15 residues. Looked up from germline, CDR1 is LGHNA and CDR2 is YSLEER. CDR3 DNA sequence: TGCGCCAGCAATCGGGGACAGGGGGTTGGCTATGGCTACACCTTC. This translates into CASNRGQGVGYGYTF.

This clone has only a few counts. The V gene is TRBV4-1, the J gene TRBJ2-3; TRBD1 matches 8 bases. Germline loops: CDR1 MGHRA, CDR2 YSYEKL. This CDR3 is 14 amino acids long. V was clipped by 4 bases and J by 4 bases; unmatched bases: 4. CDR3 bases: TGCGCCAGCAGCCCAGGACAGGGTGCAGATACGCAGTATTTT. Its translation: CASSPGQGADTQYF.

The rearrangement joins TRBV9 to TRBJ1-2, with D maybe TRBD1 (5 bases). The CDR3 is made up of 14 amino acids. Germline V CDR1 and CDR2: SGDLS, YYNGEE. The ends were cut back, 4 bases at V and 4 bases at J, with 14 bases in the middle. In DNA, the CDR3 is TGTGCCAGCAGCAGCGTAGGAGGGACCTATGGCTACACCTTC. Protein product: CASSSVGGTYGYTF.

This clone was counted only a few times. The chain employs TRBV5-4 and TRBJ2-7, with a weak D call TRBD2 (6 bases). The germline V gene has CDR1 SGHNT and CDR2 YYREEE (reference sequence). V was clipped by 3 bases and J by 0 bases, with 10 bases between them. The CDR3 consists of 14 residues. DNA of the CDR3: TGTGCCAGCAGCTCGTTTAGCGGCTCCTACGAGCAGTACTTC. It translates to CASSSFSGSYEQYF.

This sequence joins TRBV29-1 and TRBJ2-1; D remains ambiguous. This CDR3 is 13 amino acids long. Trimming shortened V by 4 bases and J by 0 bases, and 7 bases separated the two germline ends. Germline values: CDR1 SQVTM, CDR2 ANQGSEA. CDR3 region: CSVVYSSYNEQFF. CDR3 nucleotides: TGCAGCGTTGTGTACAGCTCCTACAATGAGCAGTTCTTC.

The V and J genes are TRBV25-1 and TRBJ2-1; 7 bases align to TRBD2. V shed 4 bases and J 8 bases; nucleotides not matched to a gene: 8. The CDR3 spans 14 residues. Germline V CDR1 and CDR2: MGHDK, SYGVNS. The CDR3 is CASSGKLAKDEQFF. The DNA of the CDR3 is TGTGCCAGCAGTGGCAAACTAGCGAAGGATGAGCAGTTCTTC.

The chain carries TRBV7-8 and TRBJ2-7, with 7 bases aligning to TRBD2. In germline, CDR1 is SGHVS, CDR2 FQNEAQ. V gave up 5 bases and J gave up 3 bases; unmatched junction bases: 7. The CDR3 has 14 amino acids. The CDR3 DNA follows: TGTGCCAGCAGCAGGGGACGGGGGGACTACGAGCAGTACTTC. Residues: CASSRGRGDYEQYF.

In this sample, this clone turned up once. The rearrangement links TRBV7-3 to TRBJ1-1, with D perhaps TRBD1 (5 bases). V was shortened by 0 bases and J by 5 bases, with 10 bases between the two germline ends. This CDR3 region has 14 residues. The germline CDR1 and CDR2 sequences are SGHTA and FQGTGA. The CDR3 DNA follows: TGTGCCAGCAGCTTAACTCAAGGGGTGACTGAAGCTTTCTTT. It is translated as CASSLTQGVTEAFF. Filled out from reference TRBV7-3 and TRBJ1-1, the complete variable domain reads GAGVSQTPSNKVTEKGKYVELRCDPISGHTALYWYRQSLGQGPEFLIYFQGTGAADDSGLPNDRFFAVRPEGSVSTLKIQRTERGDSAVYLCASSLTQGVTEAFFGQGTRLTVV.

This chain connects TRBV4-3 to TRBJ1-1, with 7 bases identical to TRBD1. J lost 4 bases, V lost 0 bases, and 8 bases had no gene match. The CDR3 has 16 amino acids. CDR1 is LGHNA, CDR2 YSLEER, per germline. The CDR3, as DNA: TGCGCCAGCAGCCAAGATACCGAGACAGGGCCCACTGAAGCTTTCTTT. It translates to CASSQDTETGPTEAFF.

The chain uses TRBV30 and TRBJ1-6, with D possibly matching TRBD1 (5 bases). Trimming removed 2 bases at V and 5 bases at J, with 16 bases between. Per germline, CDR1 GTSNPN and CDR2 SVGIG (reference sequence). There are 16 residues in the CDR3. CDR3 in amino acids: CAWSLEGRGDNSPLHF. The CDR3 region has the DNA TGTGCCTGGAGTCTGGAGGGGCGGGGGGATAATTCACCCCTCCACTTT.